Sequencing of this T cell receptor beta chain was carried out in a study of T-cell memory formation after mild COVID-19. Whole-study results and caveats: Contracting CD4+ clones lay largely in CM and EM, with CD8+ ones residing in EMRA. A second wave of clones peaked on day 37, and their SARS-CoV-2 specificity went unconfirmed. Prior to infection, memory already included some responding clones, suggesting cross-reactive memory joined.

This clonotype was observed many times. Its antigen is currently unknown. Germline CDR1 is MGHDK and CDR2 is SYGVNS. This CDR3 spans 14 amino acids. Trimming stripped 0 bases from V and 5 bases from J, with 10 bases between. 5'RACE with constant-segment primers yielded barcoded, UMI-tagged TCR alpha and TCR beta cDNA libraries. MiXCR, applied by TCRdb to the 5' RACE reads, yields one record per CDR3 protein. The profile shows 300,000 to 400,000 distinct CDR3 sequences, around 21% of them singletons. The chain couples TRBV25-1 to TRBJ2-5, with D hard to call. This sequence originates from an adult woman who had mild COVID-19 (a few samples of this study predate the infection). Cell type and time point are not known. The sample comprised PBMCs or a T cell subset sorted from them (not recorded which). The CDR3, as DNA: TGTGCCAGCAGTGAATATAGCCTGACGGAGACCCAGTACTTC. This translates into CASSEYSLTETQYF.